This TCR beta chain was observed in a study of blood T cell repertoires in COVID-19. Overall study: T cells, B-cell-depleted T cells, or PBMCs supplied cDNA or gDNA.

TCRdb's table, derived via immunoSEQ multiplex PCR, lists solely in-frame clones and lacks some. The table records about 61,000 clones, around 77% of them present only once. Germline-derived CDR1 and CDR2 are GTSNPN and SVGIG (reference sequence). Trimming removed 4 bases from V and 6 bases from J, with 18 bases in between. This CDR3 region has 14 residues. This TCR was sampled from a man older than 75 with active or convalescent COVID-19. Sequenced material: peripheral blood. The chain recombines TRBV30 with TRBJ1-1; weak D call: TRBD1 (6 bases). The CDR3 here is CAWMWGRGRAEAFF. DNA of the CDR3: TGTGCCTGGATGTGGGGCAGGGGAAGAGCTGAAGCTTTCTTT.